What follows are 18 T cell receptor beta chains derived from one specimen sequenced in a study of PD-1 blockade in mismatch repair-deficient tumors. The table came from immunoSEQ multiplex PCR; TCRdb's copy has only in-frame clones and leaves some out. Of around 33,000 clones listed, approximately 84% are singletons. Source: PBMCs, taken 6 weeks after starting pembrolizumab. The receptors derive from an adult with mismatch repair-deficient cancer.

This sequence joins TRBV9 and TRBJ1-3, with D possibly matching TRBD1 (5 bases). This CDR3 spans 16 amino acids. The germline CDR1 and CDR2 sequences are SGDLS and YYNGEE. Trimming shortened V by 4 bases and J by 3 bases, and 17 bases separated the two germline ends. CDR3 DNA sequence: TGTGCCAGCAGCACAACCCAGGGTTATAGTGGAAACACCATATATTTT. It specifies CASSTTQGYSGNTIYF.

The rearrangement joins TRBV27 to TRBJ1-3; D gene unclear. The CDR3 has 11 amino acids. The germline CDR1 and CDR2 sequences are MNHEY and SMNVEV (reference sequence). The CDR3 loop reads CTASSGNTIYF. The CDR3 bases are TGTACTGCCTCCTCTGGAAACACCATATATTTT.

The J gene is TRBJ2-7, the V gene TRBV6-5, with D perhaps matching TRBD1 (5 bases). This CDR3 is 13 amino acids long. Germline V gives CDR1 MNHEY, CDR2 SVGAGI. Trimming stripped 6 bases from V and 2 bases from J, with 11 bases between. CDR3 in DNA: TGTGCCAGCAGCCGACAGACGACCTACGAGCAGTACTTC. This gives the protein CASSRQTTYEQYF.

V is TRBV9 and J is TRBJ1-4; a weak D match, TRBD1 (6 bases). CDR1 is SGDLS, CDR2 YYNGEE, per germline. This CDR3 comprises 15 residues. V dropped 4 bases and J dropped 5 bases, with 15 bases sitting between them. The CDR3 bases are TGTGCCAGCAGCCCAGGCCTGGGGGCCAATGAAAAACTGTTTTTT. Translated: CASSPGLGANEKLFF.

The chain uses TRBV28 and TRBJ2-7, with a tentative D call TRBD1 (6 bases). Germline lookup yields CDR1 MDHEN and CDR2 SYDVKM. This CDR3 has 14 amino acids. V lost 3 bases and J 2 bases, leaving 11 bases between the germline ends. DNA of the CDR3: TGTGCCAGCAGTTTCAGGGACACCGCCTACGAGCAGTACTTC. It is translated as CASSFRDTAYEQYF.

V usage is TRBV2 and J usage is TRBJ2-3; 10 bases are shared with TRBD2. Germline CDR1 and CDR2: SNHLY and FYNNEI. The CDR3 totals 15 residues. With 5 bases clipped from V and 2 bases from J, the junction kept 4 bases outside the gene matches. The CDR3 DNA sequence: TGTGCCAGCAGTCGGACTAGCGGTTTCACAGATACGCAGTATTTT. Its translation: CASSRTSGFTDTQYF.

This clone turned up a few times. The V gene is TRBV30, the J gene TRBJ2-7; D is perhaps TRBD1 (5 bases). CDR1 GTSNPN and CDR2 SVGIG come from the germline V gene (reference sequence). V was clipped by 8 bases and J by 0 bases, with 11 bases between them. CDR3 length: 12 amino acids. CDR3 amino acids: CAGVTDSYEQYF. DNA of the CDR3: TGTGCCGGGGTGACAGACTCCTACGAGCAGTACTTC.

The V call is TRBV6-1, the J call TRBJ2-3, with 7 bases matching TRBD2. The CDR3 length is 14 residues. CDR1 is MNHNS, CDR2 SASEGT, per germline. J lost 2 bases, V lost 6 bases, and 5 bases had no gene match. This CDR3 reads CASSPSGNTDTQYF. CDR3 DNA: TGTGCCAGCAGCCCCAGCGGGAACACAGATACGCAGTATTTT.

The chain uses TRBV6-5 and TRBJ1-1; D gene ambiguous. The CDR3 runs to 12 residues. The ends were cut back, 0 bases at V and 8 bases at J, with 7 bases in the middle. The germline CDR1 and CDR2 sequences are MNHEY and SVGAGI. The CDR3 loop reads CASSYSGREAFF. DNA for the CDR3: TGTGCCAGCAGTTACTCTGGCAGGGAAGCTTTCTTT.

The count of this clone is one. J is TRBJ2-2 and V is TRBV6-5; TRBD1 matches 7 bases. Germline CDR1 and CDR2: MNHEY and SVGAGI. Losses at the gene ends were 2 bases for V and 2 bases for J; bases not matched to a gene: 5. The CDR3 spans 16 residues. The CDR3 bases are TGTGCCAGCAGTTACCAGACAGGGACCAACACCGGGGAGCTGTTTTTT. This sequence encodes CASSYQTGTNTGELFF.

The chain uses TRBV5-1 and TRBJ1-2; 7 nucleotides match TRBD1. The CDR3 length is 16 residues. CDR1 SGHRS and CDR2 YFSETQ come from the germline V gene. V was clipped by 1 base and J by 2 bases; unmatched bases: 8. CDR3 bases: TGCGCCAGCAGCTTGACAGGACAGGAACTAAACTATGGCTACACCTTC. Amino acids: CASSLTGQELNYGYTF.

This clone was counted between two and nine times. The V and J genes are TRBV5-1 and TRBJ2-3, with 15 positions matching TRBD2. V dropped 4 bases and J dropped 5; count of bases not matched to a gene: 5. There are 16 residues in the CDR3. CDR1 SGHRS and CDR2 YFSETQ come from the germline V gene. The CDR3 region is CASSRTSGRAGDTQYF. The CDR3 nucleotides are TGCGCCAGCAGCCGGACTAGCGGGAGGGCAGGAGATACGCAGTATTTT.

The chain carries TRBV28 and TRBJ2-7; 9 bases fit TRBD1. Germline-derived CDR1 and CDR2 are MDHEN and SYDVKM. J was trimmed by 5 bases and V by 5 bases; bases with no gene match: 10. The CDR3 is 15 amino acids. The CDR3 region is CASSRADRGTHEQYF. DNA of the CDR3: TGTGCCAGCAGTCGGGCGGACAGGGGAACCCACGAGCAGTACTTC.

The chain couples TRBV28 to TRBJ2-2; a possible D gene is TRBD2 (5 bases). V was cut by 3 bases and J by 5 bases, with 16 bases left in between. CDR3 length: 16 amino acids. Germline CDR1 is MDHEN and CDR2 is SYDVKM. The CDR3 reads CASSFERPAGTGELFF. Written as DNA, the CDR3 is TGTGCCAGCAGTTTCGAGCGGCCCGCTGGGACCGGGGAGCTGTTTTTT. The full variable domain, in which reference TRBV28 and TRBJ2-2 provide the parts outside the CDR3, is DVKVTQSSRYLVKRTGEKVFLECVQDMDHENMFWYRQDPGLGLRLIYFSYDVKMKEKGDIPEGYSVSREKKERFSLILESASTNQTSMYLCASSFERPAGTGELFFGEGSRLTVL.

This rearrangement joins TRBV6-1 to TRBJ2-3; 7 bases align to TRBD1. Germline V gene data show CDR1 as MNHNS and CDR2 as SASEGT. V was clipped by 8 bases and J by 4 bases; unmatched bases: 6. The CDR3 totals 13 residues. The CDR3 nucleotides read TGTGCCAGCCGACAGGGTAGAGCAGATACGCAGTATTTT. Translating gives CASRQGRADTQYF.

CDR3 DNA: TGTGCCAGCATCGATAGCGGGAGAGGTACAGATACGCAGTATTTT. Protein product: CASIDSGRGTDTQYF. The V call is TRBV7-8, the J call TRBJ2-3; TRBD2 aligns across 9 bases. Germline V CDR1 and CDR2: SGHVS, FQNEAQ. V lost 7 bases to trimming and J lost 3 bases; unmatched junction nucleotides: 8. This CDR3 spans 15 amino acids.

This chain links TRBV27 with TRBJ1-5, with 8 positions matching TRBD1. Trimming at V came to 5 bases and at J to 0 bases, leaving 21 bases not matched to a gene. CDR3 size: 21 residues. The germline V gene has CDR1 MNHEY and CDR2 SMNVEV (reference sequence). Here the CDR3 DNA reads TGTGCCAGCAGTAAAGCGCTCGGCGTAGGGACAGGACCCTATAGCAATCAGCCCCAGCATTTT. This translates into CASSKALGVGTGPYSNQPQHF.

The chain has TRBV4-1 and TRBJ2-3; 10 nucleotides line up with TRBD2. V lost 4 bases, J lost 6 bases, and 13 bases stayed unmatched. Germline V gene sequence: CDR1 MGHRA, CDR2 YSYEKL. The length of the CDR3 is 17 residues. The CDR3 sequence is CASSPSASGRAGDTQYF. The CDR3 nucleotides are TGCGCCAGCAGCCCCTCGGCGAGCGGGAGGGCCGGGGATACGCAGTATTTT.